The sequence of this T cell receptor beta chain was determined in a study of cytomegalovirus exposure and HLA in healthy donors (dated by TCRdb to 2016 to 2017). About the full investigation: In an earlier analysis of some 550 of the donors, 276 Gb of sequence data and approximately 100 million unique TCR beta sequences from 150 million to 200 million T cells were reported. The aim of the study was to test whether cataloging public T cell receptors could identify signatures of past pathogen exposure. Every repertoire in the discovery cohort had been generated on one and the same sequencing platform. Donor age, sex, ethnicity and CMV serostatus were compiled together with the repertoire data. A later analysis re-examined previously published TCR beta repertoires from more than 600 donors and added high-resolution HLA genotyping to investigate patterns of TCR occurrence. Because of strong linkage in the cohort, roughly five DR-DQ haplotypes were treated as single units for association and clustering. In addition to the first cohort of 650 to 800 subjects, a separate validation cohort of some 120 different subjects was used. HLA typing covered class I and class II loci at four-digit resolution. An early release that covered about 600 HLA-typed donors contained about 300 gigabases of sequencing data and some 87 million unique TCR sequences. The study combined high-throughput TCR immunosequencing, statistical association of individual TCRs with disease status, and machine learning to predict cytomegalovirus infection status. Rather than drawing on any new phenotypic data, the later analysis identified candidate immune exposures from TCR beta sequences and the way those sequences occurred across donors. Among about 400 genotyped donors of the cohort, an average of approximately 240,000 unique TCR beta nucleotide sequences was sequenced per donor, of which about 19% were non-productive. A later genetic analysis used genome-wide SNP genotypes for about three fifths of the 666 donors, treating that subset as a discovery cohort. The study used immunosequencing to profile the T cell repertoires of approximately 630 subjects and linked those repertoires to cytomegalovirus serostatus. Of the 300 to 450 genotyped donors, 81% fell in the genetic ancestry cluster associated with self-reported Caucasian donors. The number of donors typed differed by locus, with roughly 629-640 for A, B, C, DRB1 and DQB1, roughly 550 for DQA1, 600 to 610 for DPA1, and over 400 for DPB1. In an earlier analysis of several hundred of the donors, high-throughput TCR beta sequencing was used to judge whether each TCR beta V gene segment behaved as functional or pseudogenic. General conclusions and limits of the study: According to the authors, the approach could potentially be generalized to other disease states and immunological phenotypes. In a later analysis, TCR association rates were found to vary across HLA loci, with the most associated TCRs seen for DRB1 alleles and the fewest for HLA-C alleles. For the cohort, immune exposure information was limited to CMV serostatus. V-gene and J-gene trimming of TCR beta chains was associated with a missense DCLRE1C variant in a later genetic analysis, and the association was replicated in an independent cohort. Correlated functional status among segregating V segments might reflect linkage disequilibrium, but an unknown experimental factor could not be ruled out. When HLA alleles, especially DR and DQ, strongly co-occurred, TCR associations were difficult to assign to individual alleles. A further reported finding was that TCR beta sequences accurately predicted the HLA-A and HLA-B alleles for most subjects in the first cohort. Because HLA typing was unavailable for some donors at each locus, only the typed subset was used in association tests. In a later genetic analysis, fewer N-insertions in productive TCRs were reported among donors in an Asian-associated ancestry cluster than the roughly 640-donor mean. Cytomegalovirus status was reported to be diagnosed by the classifier with high specificity and sensitivity in both the original and validation cohorts. In vitro tests confirmed that three of the cytomegalovirus-associated TCR beta chains recognize cytomegalovirus antigens. The cohort was sequenced for TCR beta chains only, and without alpha or paired-chain data the features that could be detected were limited. A total of 164 TCR beta chains were listed by the study as associated with cytomegalovirus. A cluster of highly shared sequence variants was judged likely to represent a technical artifact of the sequencing pipeline. According to a later analysis, parvovirus B19, influenza, CMV and Epstein-Barr virus appeared linked to several top co-occurrence clusters. Broadly in line with IMGT annotations, most TCR beta V segments showed up in productive rearrangements about 87% or about 30% of the time in an earlier analysis of 587 of the donors. Roughly uniform sequencing depth across donors was assumed in presence/absence analyses, although this assumption may not hold. A later analysis associated some 17,000 TCR beta sequences with specific HLA alleles at a false discovery rate of 0.05. Most TCR sequences were observed very rarely across donors, whereas some public TCRs were present in many individuals. According to a later analysis, most CMV-associated TCR beta chains appeared to be HLA-restricted, and the HLA associations seemed to be driven largely by CMV exposure. Because counts were too low, around 18 rarely observed V segments, including chromosome 9 orphons, were left out of the earlier analysis of some 600 of the donors. Compared with equally common non-associated chains, HLA-associated TCR beta chains in a later analysis were more clonally expanded and had lower generation probabilities.

This clone came up a few times. No cognate antigen has been identified for it. Qualities for individual bases were not recorded, and no much larger clone is one base off. The cohort comprised under 700 healthy bone marrow donors. All cohort members were sampled while nominally healthy, although unrecorded immune exposures were likely present. The donor tested CMV seronegative and was one of the 352 seronegative cohort members. A peripheral blood sample was provided by each donor, and peripheral blood mononuclear cells were used for TCR beta sequencing. Genomic DNA was extracted from the blood cell samples with the Qiagen DNeasy Blood Extraction Kit. Receptors were amplified or captured by the immunoSEQ multiplex PCR assay. The multiplex PCR relied on a mix of 60 forward primers for TCR Vbeta segments and 13 reverse primers for TCR Jbeta segments. Amplification of the CDR3 region of rearranged TCR beta genes was performed with a multiplex PCR assay on genomic DNA. Amplified TCR beta libraries were sequenced as 87-base-pair reads on the Illumina HiSeq System. The authors processed their data as follows. In a later analysis, 70 million to 95 million unique TCR beta chains were counted across the 500 to 850 repertoires, and roughly 11 million of these chains were shared by at least two donors. A nearest-neighbor algorithm error-corrected the raw reads and collapsed the reads into unique sequences, merging closely related sequences to remove PCR and sequencing errors. To assign V, D and J gene segments, CDR3 sequences were aligned to IMGT reference sequences. Each retained sequence needed at least a six-nucleotide match to both a V gene segment and a J gene segment. Rearrangements were classified as productive when the CDR3 lacked stop codons and remained in frame with V and J, and all other rearrangements were classified as non-productive. Following IMGT convention, CDR3 was defined as the stretch from the second conserved V-encoded cysteine to the conserved J-encoded phenylalanine. The earlier analysis of some 550 of the donors excluded any sequence lacking an unambiguous match to a single V gene segment. In an earlier analysis of about 590 of the donors, a V segment was called functional when productive rearrangements were above 56.7%, and segregating when the standard deviation between donors exceeded 5%. A statistical classification framework was developed to diagnose cytomegalovirus status using the catalog of TCR beta chain sequences. A later analysis assigned V and J genes by comparing TCR nucleotide sequences with IMGT/GENE-DB human TR gene sequences. The TCRdist pipeline was used in a later analysis to assign CDR3 sequences and most-parsimonious VDJ recombination scenarios. In a later analysis, every TCR beta chain was defined by the combination of its CDR3 amino acid sequence and its V-gene family, and reads without a unique V-gene family were dropped. As a way to deal with suspected cross-contamination and a sequencing artifact, a later analysis dropped 500 to 700 nucleotide sequences that were highly shared and had low generation probability. In a later analysis, a clonal expansion index for each public chain was calculated from normalized within-repertoire ranks of inferred template counts. Generation probabilities in a later analysis came from a VDJ recombination model fitted to out-of-frame rearrangements, and those results were checked against IGoR. Hypergeometric tests were used in a later analysis to score TCR-TCR, TCR-HLA and TCR-CMV co-occurrence, with a repertoire-size bias correction applied to the TCR pairs. To estimate false discovery rates, a later analysis permuted the HLA or CMV assignments 20 times. In a later analysis, co-occurring TCRs were grouped using DBSCAN, and TCRdist sequence similarity was added for clustering within HLA-allele-positive subsets. Repertoires with fewer than 30,000 or more than 120,000 public chains were left out of co-occurrence clustering, as were about 5 repertoires with anomalous nucleotide sharing. This is the immuneACCESS table as TCRdb keeps it, with only in-frame sequences that have V and J called. A part of the clones is gone; compared with another copy, unresolved V genes explain less than half, and the rest is unexplained. V, J and clone size are taken as reported in that table, and D and trimming were inferred from the DNA itself. The sample contains fewer than 250,000 clones, around 80% of them found a single time. The leading ten clones occupy 0.9% to 1.2% of the sample.

The sample was PBMCs. The sequence was obtained from a woman between 40 and 55 years old in good health and CMV-seronegative.

The CDR3 loop reads CASSYRGGNTIYF. The bases are TGTGCCAGCAGTTACCGGGGGGGAAACACCATATATTTT. The chain was built from TRBV6-5 and TRBJ1-3, with TRBD1 as a weak D call on 5 bases. CDR1 MNHEY and CDR2 SVGAGI are derived from the germline V gene. Including cysteine and phenylalanine, the CDR3 has 13 amino acids. Only the CDR3 region is kept as DNA, spanning 39 bases read in frame from base 1. V and J lose 2 bases and 4 bases, and a span of 6 bases separates them.